This TCR beta chain appears in the sequencing data of a study of cytotoxic CD8 clonotypes in ibrutinib-treated CLL. For the study at large: Among responders, about 25 were partial and 2 complete; after median approximately 70 months, approximately 15 stayed remitted and 12 progressed.

Method: immunoSEQ multiplex PCR; TCRdb's copy keeps in-frame clones and lacks some. The sample yields 25,000 or so clones, about 62% seen once. Study findings and constraints: Shared public clonotypes were rare, and on treatment they either got smaller or stayed the same.

The CDR3 covers 16 residues. The germline CDR1 and CDR2 sequences are MNHNS and SASEGT. V lost 0 bases and J lost 10, with 18 bases in between. This clone was picked up a small number of times. The antigen remains unidentified. The chain carries TRBV6-1 and TRBJ1-4, with a weak D call TRBD1 (6 bases). Source: PBMCs, taken before ibrutinib treatment. The source of this sequence is a human donor with chronic lymphocytic leukemia. The CDR3 sequence is CASSEADGGARGKLFF. For the CDR3, the DNA is TGTGCCAGCAGTGAAGCGGATGGGGGGGCGCGGGGAAAACTGTTTTTT.